This T cell receptor (beta chain) was captured by sequencing in a study of blood T cell repertoires in COVID-19. Profiled with immunoSEQ multiplex PCR; TCRdb holds only in-frame clones, not every one. The sample has about 220,000 clones, around four fifths seen once. From germline, CDR1 is SGHVS and CDR2 FQNEAQ. The trim removed 6 bases at V and 5 bases at J, leaving 6 bases unmatched. The length of the CDR3 is 14 residues. Recruits, aged about 18 to 90 years, lived in roughly 22 US areas. Cohorts were based on clinical histories the participants reported. Shortly before study entry, within 2 weeks, exposed participants had met a COVID-19 case.

The gene calls are TRBV7-8 and TRBJ2-5; 10 bases are a match to TRBD2. The TCR was taken from a woman in her forties or fifties who had been exposed to COVID-19. The sample was PBMCs or T cells enriched from blood (not recorded which). The CDR3 DNA reads as TGTGCCAGCAGGGCTAGCGGGGGAACGGAGACCCAGTACTTC. This sequence encodes CASRASGGTETQYF.